This entry is about one T cell receptor (beta chain). Its specificity is unknown. This record comes from a study of cytomegalovirus exposure and HLA in healthy donors. Study-level background: According to later analysis, the same platform produced the approximately 130 validation and under 750 first-cohort repertoires. Study-wide findings and caveats: First-cohort TCR clusters tended to co-occur in the approximately 130 validation repertoires, a later analysis found. TCR beta chains numbering 164 were designated cytomegalovirus-associated.

Some clones are missing from TCRdb's copy, which holds only in-frame ones; the method was immunoSEQ multiplex PCR. The sample lists 55,000 to 75,000 clones; over 90% were seen once. From germline, CDR1 is MNHEY and CDR2 SMNVEV (reference sequence). The CDR3 is 16 residues long. With 3 bases removed from V and 5 bases from J, the gap between germline ends came to 19 bases. The sample taken for sequencing was PBMCs. The rearrangement links TRBV27 to TRBJ1-1, with D unclear. The receptor was derived from a young man in good health and CMV-seropositive. The CDR3 protein is CASSLSGAVGGTEAFF. CDR3 coding DNA: TGTGCCAGCAGTTTGAGCGGAGCCGTGGGAGGAACTGAAGCTTTCTTT.